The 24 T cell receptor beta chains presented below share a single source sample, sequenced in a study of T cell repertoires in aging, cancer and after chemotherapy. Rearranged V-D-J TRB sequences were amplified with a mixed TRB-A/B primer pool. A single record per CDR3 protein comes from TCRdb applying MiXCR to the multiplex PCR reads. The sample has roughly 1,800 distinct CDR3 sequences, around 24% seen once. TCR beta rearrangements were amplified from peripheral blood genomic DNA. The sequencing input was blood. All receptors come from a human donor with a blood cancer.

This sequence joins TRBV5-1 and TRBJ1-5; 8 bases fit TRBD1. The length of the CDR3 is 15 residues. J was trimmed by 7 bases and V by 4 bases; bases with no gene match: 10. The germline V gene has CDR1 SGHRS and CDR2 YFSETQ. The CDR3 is CASSPGQGGGQPQHF. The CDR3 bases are TGCGCCAGCAGCCCCGGACAGGGAGGCGGCCAGCCCCAGCATTTT. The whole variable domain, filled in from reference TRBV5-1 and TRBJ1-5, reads KAGVTQTPRYLIKTRGQQVTLSCSPISGHRSVSWYQQTPGQGLQFLFEYFSETQRNKGNFPGRFSGRQFSNSRSEMNVSTLELGDSALYLCASSPGQGGGQPQHFGDGTRLSIL.

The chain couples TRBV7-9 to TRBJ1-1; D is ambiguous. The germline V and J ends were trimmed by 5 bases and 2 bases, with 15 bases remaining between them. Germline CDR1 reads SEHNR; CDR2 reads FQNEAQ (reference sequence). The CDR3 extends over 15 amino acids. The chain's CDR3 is CASSPGHKLNTEAFF. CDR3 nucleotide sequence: TGTGCCAGCAGCCCCGGGCACAAATTAAACACTGAAGCTTTCTTT. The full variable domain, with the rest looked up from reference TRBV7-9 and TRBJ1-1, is DTGVSQNPRHKITKRGQNVTFRCDPISEHNRLYWYRQTLGQGPEFLTYFQNEAQLEKSRLLSDRFSAERPKGSFSTLEIQRTEQGDSAMYLCASSPGHKLNTEAFFGQGTRLTVV.

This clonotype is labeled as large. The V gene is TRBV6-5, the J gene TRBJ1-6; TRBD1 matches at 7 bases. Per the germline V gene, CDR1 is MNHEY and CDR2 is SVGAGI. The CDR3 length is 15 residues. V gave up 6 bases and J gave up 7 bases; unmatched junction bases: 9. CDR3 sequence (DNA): TGTGCCAGCAGCAGACAGGGTAGGGAAAATTCACCCCTCCACTTT. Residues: CASSRQGRENSPLHF.

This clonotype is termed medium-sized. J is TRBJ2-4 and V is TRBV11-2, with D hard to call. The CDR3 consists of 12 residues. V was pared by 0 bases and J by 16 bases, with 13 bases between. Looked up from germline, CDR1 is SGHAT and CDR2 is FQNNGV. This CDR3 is CASSLEVYAPYF. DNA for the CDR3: TGTGCCAGCAGCTTAGAAGTGTATGCTCCTTACTTC.

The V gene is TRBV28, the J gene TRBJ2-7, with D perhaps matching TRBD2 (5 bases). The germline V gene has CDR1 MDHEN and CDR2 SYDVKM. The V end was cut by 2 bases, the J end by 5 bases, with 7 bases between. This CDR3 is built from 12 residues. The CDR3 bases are TGTGCCAGCAGTTTACGGGGAAACGAGCAGTACTTC. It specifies CASSLRGNEQYF.

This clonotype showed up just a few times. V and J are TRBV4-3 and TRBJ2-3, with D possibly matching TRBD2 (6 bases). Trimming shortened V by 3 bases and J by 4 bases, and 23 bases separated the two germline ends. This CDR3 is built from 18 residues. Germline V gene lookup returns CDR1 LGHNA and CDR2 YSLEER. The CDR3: CASSQKRQSEGGADTQYF. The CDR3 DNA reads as TGCGCCAGCAGCCAGAAGAGGCAGTCGGAAGGCGGGGCAGATACGCAGTATTTT.

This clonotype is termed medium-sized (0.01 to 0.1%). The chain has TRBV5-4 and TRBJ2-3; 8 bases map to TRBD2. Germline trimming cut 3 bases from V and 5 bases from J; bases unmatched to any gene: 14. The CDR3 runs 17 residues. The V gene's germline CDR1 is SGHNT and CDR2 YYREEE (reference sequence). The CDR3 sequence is CASSSGRGGGQRDTQYF. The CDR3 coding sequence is TGTGCCAGCAGCTCCGGTCGGGGGGGGGGCCAACGAGATACGCAGTATTTT.

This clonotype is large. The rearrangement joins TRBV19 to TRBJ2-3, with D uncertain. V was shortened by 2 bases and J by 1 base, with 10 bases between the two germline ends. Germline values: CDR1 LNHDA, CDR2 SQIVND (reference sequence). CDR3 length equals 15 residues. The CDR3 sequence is CASSIPSGRTDTQYF. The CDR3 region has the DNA TGTGCCAGTAGTATACCCAGTGGTCGCACAGATACGCAGTATTTT. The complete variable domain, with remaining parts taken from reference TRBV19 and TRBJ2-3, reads DGGITQSPKYLFRKEGQNVTLSCEQNLNHDAMYWYRQDPGQGLRLIYYSQIVNDFQKGDIAEGYSVSREKKESFPLTVTSAQKNPTAFYLCASSIPSGRTDTQYFGPGTRLTVL.

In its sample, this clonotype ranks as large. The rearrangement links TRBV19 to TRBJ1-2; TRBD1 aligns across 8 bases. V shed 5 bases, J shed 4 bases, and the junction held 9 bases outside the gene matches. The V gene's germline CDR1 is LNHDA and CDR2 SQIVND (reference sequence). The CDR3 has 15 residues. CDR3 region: CASSVTGGAPYGYTF. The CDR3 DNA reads TGTGCCAGTAGTGTCACAGGGGGGGCCCCCTATGGCTACACCTTC. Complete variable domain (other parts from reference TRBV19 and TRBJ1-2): DGGITQSPKYLFRKEGQNVTLSCEQNLNHDAMYWYRQDPGQGLRLIYYSQIVNDFQKGDIAEGYSVSREKKESFPLTVTSAQKNPTAFYLCASSVTGGAPYGYTFGSGTRLTVV.

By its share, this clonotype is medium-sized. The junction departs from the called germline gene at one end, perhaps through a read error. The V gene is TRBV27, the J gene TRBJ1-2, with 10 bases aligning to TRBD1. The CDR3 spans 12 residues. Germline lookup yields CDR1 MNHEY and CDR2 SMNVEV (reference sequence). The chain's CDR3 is CASSSSGQGEEF. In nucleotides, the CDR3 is TGTGCCAGCAGTTCCTCCGGACAGGGGGAAGAGTTC.

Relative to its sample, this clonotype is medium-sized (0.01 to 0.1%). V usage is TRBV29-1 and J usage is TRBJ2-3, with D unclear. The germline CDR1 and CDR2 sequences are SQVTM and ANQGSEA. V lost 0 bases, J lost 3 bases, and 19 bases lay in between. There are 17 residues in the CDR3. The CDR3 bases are TGCAGCGTTGAAGAAAGTCGTAAAGGGATTCGGACAGATACGCAGTATTTT. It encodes CSVEESRKGIRTDTQYF.

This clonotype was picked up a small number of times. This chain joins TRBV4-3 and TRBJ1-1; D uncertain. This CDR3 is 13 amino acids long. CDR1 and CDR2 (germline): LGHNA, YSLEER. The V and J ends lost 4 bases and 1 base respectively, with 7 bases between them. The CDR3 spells CASSPTENTEAFF. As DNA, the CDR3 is TGCGCCAGCAGCCCCACAGAGAACACTGAAGCTTTCTTT.

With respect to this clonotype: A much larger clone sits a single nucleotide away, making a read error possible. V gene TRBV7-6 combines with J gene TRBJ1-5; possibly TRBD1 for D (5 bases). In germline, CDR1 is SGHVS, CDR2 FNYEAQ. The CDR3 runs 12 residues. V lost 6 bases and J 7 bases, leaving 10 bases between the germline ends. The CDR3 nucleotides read TGTGCCAGCAGTTTTTGGGGCCAGCCCCAGCATTTT. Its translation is CASSFWGQPQHF.

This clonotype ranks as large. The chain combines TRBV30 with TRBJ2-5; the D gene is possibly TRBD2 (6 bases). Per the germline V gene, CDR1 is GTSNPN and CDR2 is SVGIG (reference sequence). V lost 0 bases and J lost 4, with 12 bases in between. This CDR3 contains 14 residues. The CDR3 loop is CAWSVGGGGETQYF. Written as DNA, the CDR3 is TGTGCCTGGAGTGTGGGTGGGGGAGGAGAGACCCAGTACTTC.

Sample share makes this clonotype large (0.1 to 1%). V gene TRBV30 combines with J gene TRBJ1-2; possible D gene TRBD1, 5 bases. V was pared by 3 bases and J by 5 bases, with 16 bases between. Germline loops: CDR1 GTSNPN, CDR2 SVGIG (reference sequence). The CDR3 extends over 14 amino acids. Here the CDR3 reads CAWRDSFGLYGYTF. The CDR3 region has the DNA TGTGCCTGGAGAGACAGTTTCGGGCTTTATGGCTACACCTTC. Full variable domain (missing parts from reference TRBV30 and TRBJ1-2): SQTIHQWPATLVQPVGSPLSLECTVEGTSNPNLYWYRQAAGRGLQLLFYSVGIGQISSEVPQNLSASRPQDRQFILSSKKLLLSDSGFYLCAWRDSFGLYGYTFGSGTRLTVV.

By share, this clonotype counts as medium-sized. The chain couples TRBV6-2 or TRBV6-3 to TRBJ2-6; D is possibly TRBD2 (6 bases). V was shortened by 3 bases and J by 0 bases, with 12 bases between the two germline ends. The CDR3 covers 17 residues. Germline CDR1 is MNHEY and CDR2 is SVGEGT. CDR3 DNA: TGTGCCAGCAGTTATGGAGGGGCCTTCTCTGGGGCCAACGTCCTGACTTTC. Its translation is CASSYGGAFSGANVLTF.

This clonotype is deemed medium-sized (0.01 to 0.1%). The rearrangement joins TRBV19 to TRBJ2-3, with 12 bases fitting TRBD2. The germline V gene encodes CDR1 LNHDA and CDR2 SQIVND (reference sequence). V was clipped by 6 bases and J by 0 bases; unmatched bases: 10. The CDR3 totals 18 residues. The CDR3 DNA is TGTGCCAGTAGGAAAACCCCTACTAGCGGGGGGAGCACAGATACGCAGTATTTT. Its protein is CASRKTPTSGGSTDTQYF.

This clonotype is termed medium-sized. This CDR3 is CATSGFTEAFF. CDR3 nucleotide sequence: TGTGCCACCTCAGGGTTCACTGAAGCTTTCTTT. The chain employs TRBV10-3 and TRBJ1-1; tentative D call: TRBD1 (5 bases). This CDR3 is built from 11 residues. V shed 10 bases and J shed 4 bases, with 10 bases lying between them. CDR1 and CDR2 from the germline V gene are ENHRY and SYGVKD.

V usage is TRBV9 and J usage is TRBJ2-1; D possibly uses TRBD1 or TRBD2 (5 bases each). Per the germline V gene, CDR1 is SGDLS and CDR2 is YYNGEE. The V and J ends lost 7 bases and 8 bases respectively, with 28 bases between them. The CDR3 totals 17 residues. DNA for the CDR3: TGTGCCAGCGAACCGGCCGGGACCTCTAGTTCGTGGCATGAGCAGTTCTTC. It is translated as CASEPAGTSSSWHEQFF. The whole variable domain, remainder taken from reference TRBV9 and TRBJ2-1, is DSGVTQTPKHLITATGQRVTLRCSPRSGDLSVYWYQQSLDQGLQFLIQYYNGEERAKGNILERFSAQQFPDLHSELNLSSLELGDSALYFCASEPAGTSSSWHEQFFGPGTRLTVL.

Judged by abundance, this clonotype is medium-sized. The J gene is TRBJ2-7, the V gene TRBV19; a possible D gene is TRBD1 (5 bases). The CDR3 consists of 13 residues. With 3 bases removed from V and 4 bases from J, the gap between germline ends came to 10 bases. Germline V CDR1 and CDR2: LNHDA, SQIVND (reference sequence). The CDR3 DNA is TGTGCCAGTAGTATTGGGGCAGGGTACGAGCAGTACTTC. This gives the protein CASSIGAGYEQYF.

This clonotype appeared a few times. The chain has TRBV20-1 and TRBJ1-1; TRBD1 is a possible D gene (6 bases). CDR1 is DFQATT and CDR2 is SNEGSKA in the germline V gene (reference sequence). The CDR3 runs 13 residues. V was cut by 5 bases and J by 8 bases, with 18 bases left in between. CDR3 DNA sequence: TGCAGTGCTCCCTCGGGGGGCGGGGAGGAAGCTTTCTTT. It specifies CSAPSGGGEEAFF.

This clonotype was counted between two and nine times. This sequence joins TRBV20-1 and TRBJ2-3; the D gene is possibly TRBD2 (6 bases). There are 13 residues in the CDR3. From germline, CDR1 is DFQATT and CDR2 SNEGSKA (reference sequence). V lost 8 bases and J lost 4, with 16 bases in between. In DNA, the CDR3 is TGCAGTCCAACCGCGGGGCGCCCAGATACGCAGTATTTT. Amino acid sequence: CSPTAGRPDTQYF.

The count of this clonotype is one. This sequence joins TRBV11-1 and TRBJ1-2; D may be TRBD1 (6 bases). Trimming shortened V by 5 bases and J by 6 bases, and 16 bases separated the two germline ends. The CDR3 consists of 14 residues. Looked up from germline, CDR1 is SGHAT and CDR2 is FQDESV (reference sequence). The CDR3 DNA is TGTGCCAGCAGCGCCATAGCGGGGGCGAATGGCTACACCTTC. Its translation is CASSAIAGANGYTF. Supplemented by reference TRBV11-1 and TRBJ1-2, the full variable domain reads EAEVAQSPRYKITEKSQAVAFWCDPISGHATLYWYRQILGQGPELLVQFQDESVVDDSQLPKDRFSAERLKGVDSTLKIQPAELGDSAMYLCASSAIAGANGYTFGSGTRLTVV.

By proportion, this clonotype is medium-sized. The CDR3 here is CASSQGRERETQYF. In DNA form, the CDR3 reads TGCGCCAGCAGCCAAGGGCGGGAAAGAGAGACCCAGTACTTC. The chain employs TRBV4-3 and TRBJ2-5, with TRBD2 as a possible D gene (6 bases). The ends were cut back, 1 base at V and 4 bases at J, with 10 bases in the middle. This CDR3 is built from 14 residues. Germline CDR1 LGHNA, CDR2 YSLEER.